The following is a TCR beta chain sequence with its context. Losses at the gene ends were 0 bases for V and 4 bases for J; bases not matched to a gene: 6. Germline V gene sequence: CDR1 MNHEY, CDR2 SVGEGT. This CDR3 is built from 16 residues. The data were obtained in a study of blood T cell repertoires in COVID-19. Only in-frame clones appear in the TCRdb table, and some are missing; sequencing was by immunoSEQ multiplex PCR. Of some 100,000 clones in the sample, more than 75% were seen once. The chain has TRBV6-2 or TRBV6-3 and TRBJ1-5, with 7 bases matching TRBD1. The sequencing sample was made of peripheral blood. This TCR was recovered from a man aged 45-60 years with acute or convalescent COVID-19. The CDR3 protein is CASSYSAGTANQPQHF. The CDR3 DNA follows: TGTGCCAGCAGTTACTCAGCAGGGACAGCAAATCAGCCCCAGCATTTT.